A single TCR beta chain is shown here with its context. Method: immunoSEQ multiplex PCR; TCRdb's copy keeps in-frame clones and lacks some. This table has 190,000 or so clones, 85% to 90% appearing once. Germline values: CDR1 SGHTA, CDR2 FQGNSA. The CDR3 covers 16 residues. The V and J ends lost 1 base and 8 bases respectively, with 18 bases between them. The record originates from a study of T cell responses to AZD1222 COVID-19 vaccine. V is TRBV7-2 and J is TRBJ1-5, with D unresolved. The material sequenced was peripheral blood, taken 28 days after the second AZD1222 dose. The clonotype was recovered from an adult who received the AZD1222 COVID-19 vaccine. The CDR3 here is CASSLVARQPVEPQHF. In nucleotides, the CDR3 is TGTGCCAGCAGCTTAGTGGCTCGGCAGCCAGTGGAGCCCCAGCATTTT.